These 12 T cell receptor beta chains came from one sample sequenced in a study of cytomegalovirus exposure and HLA in healthy donors. Primers: 60 Vbeta forward and 13 Jbeta reverse. Clones were read by immunoSEQ multiplex PCR, and TCRdb kept only the in-frame ones, dropping some. The table shows around 180,000 clones, with 65% to 85% occurring only once. Sequencing was performed on PBMCs. These TCRs come from a male donor in good health and CMV-seronegative.

The genes are TRBV7-2 and TRBJ2-7, with 7 bases lining up with TRBD1. This CDR3 region has 15 residues. Germline V gives CDR1 SGHTA, CDR2 FQGNSA. V gave up 5 bases and J gave up 4 bases; unmatched junction bases: 11. CDR3 loop: CASSQDRSFVYEQYF. The DNA for the CDR3 is TGTGCCAGCAGCCAGGACAGGAGCTTCGTGTACGAGCAGTACTTC.

V gene TRBV6-5 combines with J gene TRBJ2-7; tentatively, D is TRBD1 (6 bases). CDR1 and CDR2 from the germline V gene are MNHEY and SVGAGI. With 2 bases removed from V and 4 bases from J, the gap between germline ends came to 15 bases. The CDR3 loop spans 15 amino acids. Here the CDR3 reads CASSYRAGERYEQYF. The CDR3 coding sequence is TGTGCCAGCAGTTACCGTGCAGGGGAAAGATACGAGCAGTACTTC.

This chain links TRBV4-1 with TRBJ1-3, with D possibly TRBD1 on 6 matching bases. Germline loops: CDR1 MGHRA, CDR2 YSYEKL. The CDR3 spans 15 residues. Between the trimmed V and J ends, which lost 4 bases and 2 bases, there was a span of 12 bases. CDR3 DNA sequence: TGCGCCAGCAGCCTCGTACAGGGAGCTGGAAACACCATATATTTT. This gives the protein CASSLVQGAGNTIYF.

The table lists this clone with a count of one. The chain couples TRBV28 to TRBJ2-5; 9 bases fit TRBD2. CDR3 size: 14 residues. Germline CDR1 is MDHEN and CDR2 is SYDVKM. Unmatched junction bases numbered 3, after V lost 7 bases and J lost 0 bases. CDR3 sequence (DNA): TGTGCCAGCACTCTAGCGGGGTACCAAGAGACCCAGTACTTC. Its protein product is CASTLAGYQETQYF.

The chain joins TRBV14 to TRBJ2-5, with D perhaps matching TRBD2 (6 bases). This CDR3 spans 16 amino acids. Trimming cost V 2 bases and J 2 bases, with 15 bases left between them. CDR1 is SGHDN and CDR2 is FVKESK in the germline V gene. The CDR3 region is CASSQRDWWGQETQYF. CDR3 DNA: TGTGCCAGCAGCCAACGGGACTGGTGGGGACAAGAGACCCAGTACTTC.

The chain combines TRBV27 with TRBJ2-3; 8 nucleotides align to TRBD1. Trimming cost V 5 bases and J 6 bases; bases outside gene matches: 4. Germline lookup yields CDR1 MNHEY and CDR2 SMNVEV (reference sequence). This CDR3 is 13 amino acids long. The CDR3 loop is CASSRQGWDTQYF. CDR3 coding DNA: TGTGCCAGCAGTAGACAGGGGTGGGATACGCAGTATTTT.

Note on this clone: A junction boundary mismatches the germline segment, possibly from a read error. V usage is TRBV7-9 and J usage is TRBJ1-2, with D perhaps TRBD1 (5 bases). Looked up from germline, CDR1 is SEHNR and CDR2 is FQNEAQ (reference sequence). The CDR3 extends over 12 amino acids. The CDR3, as DNA: TGTGCCAGCAGCCTTGGACAAAGTGGCTACCCCTTC. It codes for CASSLGQSGYPF.

V usage is TRBV5-4 and J usage is TRBJ2-7, with TRBD2 identical over 13 bases. CDR1 SGHNT and CDR2 YYREEE come from the germline V gene (reference sequence). The CDR3 is 15 amino acids. Germline trimming cut 5 bases from V and 3 bases from J; bases unmatched to any gene: 5. The CDR3 region has the DNA TGTGCCAGCAGTCGACTAGCGGGGGGTATCTACGAGCAGTACTTC. Encoded protein: CASSRLAGGIYEQYF.

J is TRBJ2-2 and V is TRBV9; 7 bases map to TRBD2. This CDR3 region has 17 residues. With V trimmed by 2 bases and J by 0 bases, 7 bases remained unmatched. The germline gives CDR1 SGDLS, CDR2 YYNGEE. Here the CDR3 reads CASSVLTSAPNTGELFF. In DNA form, the CDR3 reads TGTGCCAGCAGCGTCCTTACTAGCGCCCCGAACACCGGGGAGCTGTTTTTT.

Only one count was recorded for this clone. The chain uses TRBV9 and TRBJ2-5, with 8 bases identical to TRBD1. CDR3 size: 15 residues. V lost 3 bases and J lost 1; bases outside the gene matches: 5. Germline-derived CDR1 and CDR2 are SGDLS and YYNGEE. The CDR3 sequence: CASSGGGTGQETQYF. The CDR3 nucleotides read TGTGCCAGCAGCGGAGGGGGGACAGGCCAAGAGACCCAGTACTTC.

The chain is built from TRBV6-1 and TRBJ2-7; tentatively, D is TRBD2 (6 bases). The CDR3 runs 15 residues. CDR1 and CDR2 from the germline V gene are MNHNS and SASEGT. Between the trimmed V and J ends, which lost 5 bases and 2 bases, there was a span of 16 bases. DNA for the CDR3: TGTGCCAGCAGTACGGGTCCCAGGGAGGCCTACGAGCAGTACTTC. As protein: CASSTGPREAYEQYF.

This chain links TRBV4-3 with TRBJ2-7, with TRBD2 identical over 7 bases. The V gene's germline CDR1 is LGHNA and CDR2 YSLEER. V was pared by 0 bases and J by 2 bases, with 10 bases of the junction left unmatched. The CDR3 contains 17 residues. CDR3 sequence: CASSQDLPSGVPYEQYF. DNA for the CDR3: TGCGCCAGCAGCCAAGATCTCCCCAGCGGGGTGCCCTACGAGCAGTACTTC.